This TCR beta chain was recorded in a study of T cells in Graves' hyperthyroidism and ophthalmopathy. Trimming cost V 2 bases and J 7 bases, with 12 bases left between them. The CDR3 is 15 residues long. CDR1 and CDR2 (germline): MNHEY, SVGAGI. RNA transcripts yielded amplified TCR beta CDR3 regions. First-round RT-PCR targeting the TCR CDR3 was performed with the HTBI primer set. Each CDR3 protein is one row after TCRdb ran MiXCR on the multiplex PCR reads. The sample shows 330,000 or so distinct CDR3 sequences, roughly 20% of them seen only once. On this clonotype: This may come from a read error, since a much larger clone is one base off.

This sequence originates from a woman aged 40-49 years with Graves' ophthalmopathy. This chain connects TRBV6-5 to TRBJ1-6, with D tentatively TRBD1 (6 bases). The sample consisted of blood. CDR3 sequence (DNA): TGTGCCAGCAGTTACGGGGACATCCGCAATTCACCCCTCCACTTT. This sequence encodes CASSYGDIRNSPLHF.